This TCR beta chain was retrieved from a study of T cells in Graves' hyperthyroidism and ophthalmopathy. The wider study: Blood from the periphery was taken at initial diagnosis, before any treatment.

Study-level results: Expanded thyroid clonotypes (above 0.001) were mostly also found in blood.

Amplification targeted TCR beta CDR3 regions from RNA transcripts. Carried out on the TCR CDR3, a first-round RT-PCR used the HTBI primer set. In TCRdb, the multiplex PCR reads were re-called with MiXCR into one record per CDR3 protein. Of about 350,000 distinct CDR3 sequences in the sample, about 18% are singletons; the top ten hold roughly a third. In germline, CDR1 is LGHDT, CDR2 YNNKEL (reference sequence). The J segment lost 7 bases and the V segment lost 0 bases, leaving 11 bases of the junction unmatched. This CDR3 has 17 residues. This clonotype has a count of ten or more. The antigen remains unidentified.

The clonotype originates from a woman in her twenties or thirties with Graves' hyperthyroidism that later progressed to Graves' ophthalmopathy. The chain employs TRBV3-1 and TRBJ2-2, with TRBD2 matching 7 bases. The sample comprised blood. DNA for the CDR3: TGTGCCAGCAGCCAAGAATTGGTCGGGAGGTCAATCGGGGAGCTGTTTTTT. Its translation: CASSQELVGRSIGELFF.